This TCR beta chain was recovered during a study of Ad26.COV2.S vaccination and SARS-CoV-2 variants. Study-wide results and limits: CD8+ and CD4+ T cells specific for spike reportedly responded with substantial breadth after vaccination.

In regard to this clone: Its antigen is unknown.

V trimming: 0 bases; J trimming: 0 bases; junction bases outside the gene matches: 5. This CDR3 region has 17 residues. Repertoires were generated with immunoSEQ multiplex PCR, while TCRdb's copy carries only in-frame clones and drops some. The data show about 140,000 clones, roughly 89% seen once. The genes are TRBV5-3 and TRBJ2-1, with 8 bases that match TRBD2. TRBV5-3 is an ORF, with its function uncertain. The material sequenced was peripheral blood, taken after recovery from COVID-19. The receptor's source is a human donor who had recovered from COVID-19. The CDR3 region is CARSLVQRGYSYNEQFF. CDR3 in DNA: TGTGCCAGAAGCTTGGTGCAGCGGGGGTACTCCTACAATGAGCAGTTCTTC.